The sample holds a few counts of the clone carrying this T cell receptor (beta chain). This sample is part of a study of blood T cell repertoires in COVID-19. Clones were read by immunoSEQ multiplex PCR, and TCRdb kept only the in-frame ones, dropping some. This table has around 310,000 clones, approximately 89% appearing once. Germline V gene sequence: CDR1 SEHNR, CDR2 FQNEAQ (reference sequence). V lost 5 bases and J lost 8; bases outside the gene matches: 20. This CDR3 has 18 residues. The origin of this receptor is a woman in her 30s who had recovered from COVID-19. The sequenced sample consisted of PBMCs or T cells enriched from blood (not recorded which). V usage is TRBV7-9 and J usage is TRBJ1-4; TRBD1 matches 7 bases. CDR3 loop: CASSPARDRESGKEKLFF. CDR3 bases: TGTGCCAGCAGCCCGGCCCGAGACAGGGAGTCGGGGAAGGAAAAACTGTTTTTT.